This T cell receptor (beta chain) was found in a study of blood T cell repertoires in COVID-19. Study summary: From the United States, Italy and Spain came samples of acute and convalescent COVID-19. In each case, the material was cDNA or gDNA derived from T cells, B-cell-depleted T cells, or PBMCs.

This clone was counted once. As processed by the authors: The authors estimated nucleated cell counts from reference gene primer amplification. Assay: immunoSEQ multiplex PCR; the TCRdb copy retains only in-frame clones and omits some. That table gives V, J and clone size, and the DNA gave D and trimming. The sample lists some 200,000 clones; approximately 81% were seen once. This clonotype originated in a man aged 50-59 years who had recovered from COVID-19. The sample taken for sequencing was peripheral blood.

The CDR3 DNA follows: TGTGCCTGGTATGGACTAGCGGGGAGGGGTTCCTACGAGCAGTACTTC. Protein: CAWYGLAGRGSYEQYF. This chain uses TRBV30 with TRBJ2-7; 12 nucleotides agree with TRBD2. V shed 5 bases, J shed 1 base, and the junction held 9 bases outside the gene matches. Germline CDR1 and CDR2: GTSNPN and SVGIG (reference sequence). The CDR3 runs 16 residues.